These 28 T cell receptor beta chains originate from one sample sequenced in a study of CD4 T cells in relation to SARS-CoV-2 and coronaviruses. The unexposed donors gave CD4+ T cells in about 2010-2019, prior to COVID-19. CD4+ T cells were isolated from the cells after roughly 11 days of culture. These receptors have no identified antigens. Using immunoSEQ multiplex PCR, the repertoire was profiled, and TCRdb retains in-frame clones only, with some absent. The sample holds 15,000 to 20,000 clones, roughly 74% seen once. Source material: CD4+ T cells from PBMCs, cultured in vitro. The source is a human donor in good health.

The chain has TRBV21-1 and TRBJ1-5. TRBV21-1 constitutes a pseudogene. The CDR3 loop spans 15 amino acids. The chain's CDR3 is CASSKLDGINQPQHF. CDR3 bases: TGTGCCAGCAGCAAACTAGACGGGATAAATCAGCCCCAGCATTTT.

The V and J genes are TRBV30 and TRBJ2-3, with 7 bases fitting TRBD2. The CDR3 is 15 amino acids. Looked up from germline, CDR1 is GTSNPN and CDR2 is SVGIG (reference sequence). After removal of 1 base from V and 3 bases from J, the junction contained 7 bases not matched to a gene. CDR3 sequence: CAWSAGTIITDTQYF. CDR3 nucleotides: TGTGCCTGGAGTGCCGGGACTATAATTACAGATACGCAGTATTTT.

The genes are TRBV5-1 and TRBJ2-1, with 10 bases identical to TRBD2. J gave up 5 bases and V 0 bases, and 5 bases lay outside the gene matches. The CDR3 length is 16 residues. Germline CDR1 and CDR2: SGHRS and YFSETQ. The CDR3 sequence: CASSLEAGGHNNEQFF. DNA of the CDR3: TGCGCCAGCAGCTTGGAAGCGGGAGGGCACAACAATGAGCAGTTCTTC.

V gene TRBV11-3 combines with J gene TRBJ1-1; no clear D gene. The length of the CDR3 is 15 residues. Germline V gene lookup returns CDR1 SGHNT and CDR2 YENEEA. Trimming left V 4 bases short and J 0 bases short, with 12 bases between. CDR3 protein: CASSSDGRLNTEAFF. For the CDR3, the DNA is TGTGCCAGCAGCTCGGACGGGAGGTTGAACACTGAAGCTTTCTTT.

The chain has TRBV7-8 and TRBJ1-6; TRBD1 matches 7 bases. The CDR3 contains 18 residues. Germline assignment: CDR1 SGHVS and CDR2 FQNEAQ. V lost 1 base and J lost 0; bases outside the gene matches: 6. The CDR3 sequence: CASSLGTGALSYNSPLHF. Written as DNA, the CDR3 is TGTGCCAGCAGCTTAGGGACAGGAGCCCTCTCCTATAATTCACCCCTCCACTTT.

The chain has TRBV19 and TRBJ2-1, with 8 positions matching TRBD2. The CDR3 totals 15 residues. The germline CDR1 and CDR2 sequences are LNHDA and SQIVND (reference sequence). The V segment lost 4 bases and the J segment 7 bases; nucleotides outside the gene matches: 9. Here the CDR3 reads CASSTGTRTANEQFF. The CDR3 region has the DNA TGTGCCAGTAGTACCGGGACTAGGACAGCTAATGAGCAGTTCTTC.

The V call is TRBV15, the J call TRBJ2-1, with 9 bases that match TRBD1. Trimming at V came to 0 bases and at J to 7 bases, leaving 25 bases not matched to a gene. This CDR3 comprises 22 residues. Germline V lookup: CDR1 LNHNV, CDR2 YYDKDF (reference sequence). The CDR3 loop reads CATSRDQIGGQGVSIELNEQFF. The CDR3 nucleotides read TGTGCCACCAGCAGAGATCAAATAGGGGGACAGGGTGTCAGCATCGAGTTAAATGAGCAGTTCTTC.

This clone was observed a handful of times. V usage is TRBV7-6 and J usage is TRBJ2-7, with D perhaps matching TRBD1 (6 bases). This CDR3 contains 12 residues. CDR1 is SGHVS, CDR2 FNYEAQ, per germline. Trimming stripped 4 bases from V and 3 bases from J, with 7 bases between. CDR3 bases: TGTGCCAGCAGCTCACAGGGCTACGAGCAGTACTTC. Its translation is CASSSQGYEQYF. The whole variable domain, filled in from reference TRBV7-6 and TRBJ2-7, reads GAGVSQSPRYKVTKRGQDVALRCDPISGHVSLYWYRQALGQGPEFLTYFNYEAQQDKSGLPNDRFSAERPEGSISTLTIQRTEQRDSAMYRCASSSQGYEQYFGPGTRLTVT.

The chain links TRBV5-5 to TRBJ1-2; no clear D. There are 16 residues in the CDR3. The germline V gene encodes CDR1 SGHKS and CDR2 YYEKEE (reference sequence). The V end was cut by 0 bases, the J end by 0 bases, with 12 bases between. CDR3 sequence reads: CASSLAGDGTNYGYTF. The CDR3 DNA follows: TGTGCCAGCAGCTTGGCCGGCGACGGTACTAACTATGGCTACACCTTC.

The chain links TRBV5-4 to TRBJ2-3, with TRBD2 matching over 12 bases. This CDR3 is 15 amino acids long. The germline V gene has CDR1 SGHNT and CDR2 YYREEE (reference sequence). J was trimmed by 6 bases and V by 5 bases; bases with no gene match: 7. The CDR3 reads CASRSGTSGYDTQYF. The CDR3 DNA is TGTGCCAGCAGGTCCGGGACTAGCGGGTACGATACGCAGTATTTT. The variable domain in full, completed from reference TRBV5-4 and TRBJ2-3, reads ETGVTQSPTHLIKTRGQQVTLRCSSQSGHNTVSWYQQALGQGPQFIFQYYREEENGRGNFPPRFSGLQFPNYSSELNVNALELDDSALYLCASRSGTSGYDTQYFGPGTRLTVL.

This rearrangement joins TRBV14 to TRBJ2-5, with D maybe TRBD1 (6 bases). This CDR3 spans 16 amino acids. Trimming left V 4 bases short and J 7 bases short, with 22 bases between. Germline CDR1 and CDR2: SGHDN and FVKESK. The CDR3 sequence is CASSRRKPGDLATQYF. The CDR3 nucleotides read TGTGCCAGCAGCCGAAGGAAGCCAGGGGATTTAGCGACCCAGTACTTC.

This sequence joins TRBV5-1 and TRBJ2-6; unclear D gene. The length of the CDR3 is 15 residues. The germline V and J ends were trimmed by 0 bases and 0 bases, with 4 bases remaining between them. Germline V gene data show CDR1 as SGHRS and CDR2 as YFSETQ. The CDR3 DNA sequence: TGCGCCAGCAGCTTGGACGTCTCTGGGGCCAACGTCCTGACTTTC. Translation gives CASSLDVSGANVLTF.

This clone was seen more than once but under ten times. V and J are TRBV30 and TRBJ2-3, with TRBD2 matching over 7 bases. Trimming took 0 bases from V and 0 from J; bases not matched to a gene: 3. From germline, CDR1 is GTSNPN and CDR2 SVGIG (reference sequence). This CDR3 region has 15 residues. CDR3 residues: CAWSVLAASTDTQYF. CDR3 DNA sequence: TGTGCCTGGAGTGTTCTAGCGGCTAGCACAGATACGCAGTATTTT. The full variable domain, completed using reference TRBV30 and TRBJ2-3, is SQTIHQWPATLVQPVGSPLSLECTVEGTSNPNLYWYRQAAGRGLQLLFYSVGIGQISSEVPQNLSASRPQDRQFILSSKKLLLSDSGFYLCAWSVLAASTDTQYFGPGTRLTVL.

The rearrangement uses TRBV10-1 and TRBJ2-1; 10 bases align to TRBD2. The germline gives CDR1 WNHNN, CDR2 SYGVQD (reference sequence). CDR3 length: 15 residues. V was clipped by 4 bases and J by 5 bases; unmatched bases: 5. CDR3 sequence: CASSVGLAAHNEQFF. The DNA of the CDR3 is TGCGCCAGCAGTGTAGGACTAGCGGCCCACAATGAGCAGTTCTTC.

The V gene is TRBV18, the J gene TRBJ2-1, with D possibly matching TRBD2 (5 bases). CDR1 is KGHSH and CDR2 is LQKENI in the germline V gene. The CDR3 is 10 residues long. Trimming pared 3 bases from V and 12 bases from J, leaving 6 bases between. The CDR3 spells CASSPGGQFF. The DNA of the CDR3 is TGTGCCAGCTCACCTGGAGGGCAGTTCTTC.

The rearrangement links TRBV10-2 to TRBJ1-2, with 12 bases fitting TRBD1. The CDR3 covers 15 residues. V was clipped by 4 bases and J by 5 bases; unmatched bases: 5. Germline CDR1 and CDR2: WSHSY and SAAADI. CDR3 region: CASSAGQGARYGYTF. CDR3 bases: TGCGCCAGCAGTGCGGGACAGGGGGCACGGTATGGCTACACCTTC.

CDR3 sequence: CASSATGGGSNEKLFF. CDR3 nucleotide sequence: TGTGCCAGCAGCGCAACAGGGGGCGGGAGTAATGAAAAACTGTTTTTT. The V gene is TRBV9, the J gene TRBJ1-4; TRBD1 aligns across 9 bases. This CDR3 comprises 16 residues. V shed 3 bases and J 4 bases; nucleotides not matched to a gene: 7. Germline CDR1 reads SGDLS; CDR2 reads YYNGEE. Supplemented by reference TRBV9 and TRBJ1-4, the full variable domain reads DSGVTQTPKHLITATGQRVTLRCSPRSGDLSVYWYQQSLDQGLQFLIQYYNGEERAKGNILERFSAQQFPDLHSELNLSSLELGDSALYFCASSATGGGSNEKLFFGSGTQLSVL.

V usage is TRBV5-1 and J usage is TRBJ1-6; the D is unclear. V gave up 4 bases and J gave up 7 bases, with 15 bases separating them. This CDR3 contains 15 residues. The V gene's germline CDR1 is SGHRS and CDR2 YFSETQ. CDR3 coding DNA: TGCGCCAGCAGCCTGCCTGACGTAGCGAATTCACCCCTCCACTTT. Protein: CASSLPDVANSPLHF.

The chain joins TRBV7-3 to TRBJ1-1; no firm D call. Germline CDR1 and CDR2: SGHTA and FQGTGA. The CDR3 covers 13 residues. V was shortened by 0 bases and J by 4 bases, with 6 bases between the two germline ends. In DNA, the CDR3 is TGTGCCAGCAGCTTAACAGGCAGCACTGAAGCTTTCTTT. It encodes CASSLTGSTEAFF.

The chain uses TRBV2 and TRBJ2-7; 7 bases are shared with TRBD1. This CDR3 has 14 residues. V dropped 6 bases and J dropped 0; count of bases not matched to a gene: 5. Germline values: CDR1 SNHLY, CDR2 FYNNEI. DNA of the CDR3: TGTGCCAGCAGCTGGGACAGCCACTCCTACGAGCAGTACTTC. Amino acids: CASSWDSHSYEQYF.

The J gene is TRBJ2-7, the V gene TRBV15; D is ambiguous. The CDR3 is made up of 15 amino acids. Germline assignment: CDR1 LNHNV and CDR2 YYDKDF (reference sequence). V lost 0 bases and J 2 bases, leaving 11 bases between the germline ends. CDR3: CATSRDFRAPYEQYF. CDR3 coding DNA: TGTGCCACCAGCAGAGATTTTAGGGCCCCCTACGAGCAGTACTTC.

A few counts support this clone. V gene TRBV7-3 combines with J gene TRBJ2-1, with D perhaps matching TRBD2 (6 bases). Germline assignment: CDR1 SGHTA and CDR2 FQGTGA. Trimming removed 6 bases at V and 2 bases at J, with 17 bases between. There are 16 residues in the CDR3. CDR3 nucleotide sequence: TGTGCCAGCAGTCGTGGGGGGTATAGTGCCTACAATGAGCAGTTCTTC. Amino acids: CASSRGGYSAYNEQFF.

The CDR3 DNA sequence: TGTGCCAGCAGTTTACAGGGCAATCAGCCCCAGCATTTT. This translates into CASSLQGNQPQHF. This sequence joins TRBV28 and TRBJ1-5; D not resolved. The CDR3 consists of 13 residues. Germline lookup yields CDR1 MDHEN and CDR2 SYDVKM. V was pared by 2 bases and J by 2 bases, with 4 bases between. Full variable domain (remainder filled in from reference TRBV28 and TRBJ1-5): DVKVTQSSRYLVKRTGEKVFLECVQDMDHENMFWYRQDPGLGLRLIYFSYDVKMKEKGDIPEGYSVSREKKERFSLILESASTNQTSMYLCASSLQGNQPQHFGDGTRLSIL.

The chain uses TRBV24-1 and TRBJ1-5; no reliable D call. Germline CDR1 KGHDR, CDR2 SFDVKD. Trimming removed 5 bases from V and 0 bases from J, with 4 bases in between. The CDR3 runs 13 residues. The CDR3 here is CATSAYSNQPQHF. CDR3 bases: TGTGCCACCAGTGCGTATAGCAATCAGCCCCAGCATTTT.

V gene TRBV18 combines with J gene TRBJ2-2, with 8 bases lining up with TRBD1. This CDR3 region has 16 residues. Germline-derived CDR1 and CDR2 are KGHSH and LQKENI. V gave up 3 bases and J gave up 3 bases; unmatched junction bases: 6. As DNA, the CDR3 is TGTGCCAGCTCACCCCGGAACAGGGGGGACACCGGGGAGCTGTTTTTT. It codes for CASSPRNRGDTGELFF.

The chain is built from TRBV10-3 and TRBJ2-1; 7 bases agree with TRBD2. With 3 bases clipped from V and 7 bases from J, the junction kept 6 bases outside the gene matches. Germline CDR1 is ENHRY and CDR2 is SYGVKD. There are 14 residues in the CDR3. CDR3 protein: CAISDPGGINEQFF. The CDR3 DNA is TGTGCCATCAGTGACCCGGGAGGCATTAATGAGCAGTTCTTC.

This clone was counted a single time. The chain couples TRBV10-3 to TRBJ2-5, with D hard to call. CDR1 and CDR2 from the germline V gene are ENHRY and SYGVKD. V was pared by 4 bases and J by 2 bases, with 11 bases between. The CDR3 contains 14 residues. The CDR3 DNA is TGTGCCATCAGTGGGGCGGCGCCTCAAGAGACCCAGTACTTC. As protein: CAISGAAPQETQYF.

The chain is built from TRBV3-1 (or the pseudogene TRBV3-2) and TRBJ2-7; D is unclear. This CDR3 has 12 amino acids. Trimming left V 3 bases short and J 3 bases short, with 6 bases between. Germline CDR1 is LGHDT and CDR2 is YNNKEL (reference sequence). The DNA for the CDR3 is TGTGCCAGCAGCCACCTCAGCTACGAGCAGTACTTC. It encodes CASSHLSYEQYF.